The 21 T cell receptor beta chains reported below all come from one sample, sequenced in a study of sequential checkpoint blockade in melanoma. Method: immunoSEQ multiplex PCR; TCRdb's copy keeps in-frame clones and lacks some. The sample holds approximately 23,000 clones, over 80% seen once. As for treatment: randomized to nivolumab then ipilimumab (arm A) or the reverse (arm B). The source was CD8+ T cells sorted from blood (inferred from file names), collected from a patient given nivolumab and ipilimumab in sequence. These receptors originate from a human donor with melanoma.

The V gene is TRBV7-6, the J gene TRBJ2-5, with 14 bases aligning to TRBD2. The better agreement between TRBJ2-7 and the DNA end casts doubt on the J call. Germline V gene sequence: CDR1 SGHVS, CDR2 FNYEAQ. This CDR3 is 15 amino acids long. DNA of the CDR3: TGTGCCAGCGGGCGGACTAGCGGGGGGTCCTACGAGCAGTACTTC. It specifies CASGRTSGGSYEQYF.

The V gene is TRBV11-3, the J gene TRBJ2-4; 7 bases fit TRBD1. Per germline, CDR1 SGHNT and CDR2 YENEEA. This CDR3 region has 15 residues. Unmatched junction bases numbered 3, after V lost 3 bases and J lost 1 base. The DNA for the CDR3 is TGTGCCAGCAGCTTGGGCAGGGGGGCCAAAAACATTCAGTACTTC. The encoded protein is CASSLGRGAKNIQYF.

The chain combines TRBV6-1 with TRBJ2-7; 10 bases are shared with TRBD2. Germline V gives CDR1 MNHNS, CDR2 SASEGT. The CDR3 totals 15 residues. V gave up 5 bases and J gave up 7 bases; unmatched junction bases: 11. The CDR3, as DNA: TGTGCCAGCAGTCCCTCGCTAGCGGGAGTCCAAGAGCAGTACTTC. It translates to CASSPSLAGVQEQYF.

The V call is TRBV6-5, the J call TRBJ2-7; 11 bases fit TRBD1. The trim removed 6 bases at V and 3 bases at J, leaving 4 bases unmatched. Per the germline V gene, CDR1 is MNHEY and CDR2 is SVGAGI. The CDR3 totals 14 residues. Here the CDR3 DNA reads TGTGCCAGCAGGCCCGGGACAGGGGGCTACGAGCAGTACTTC. Translation: CASRPGTGGYEQYF.

This rearrangement joins TRBV4-3 to TRBJ2-3, with 10 bases aligning to TRBD1. The J segment lost 4 bases and the V segment lost 0 bases, leaving 7 bases of the junction unmatched. CDR1 and CDR2 from the germline V gene are LGHNA and YSLEER. The CDR3 length is 17 residues. DNA for the CDR3: TGCGCCAGCAGCCAAGATTCGGGACAGGGGAGGGCAGATACGCAGTATTTT. As protein: CASSQDSGQGRADTQYF.

V is TRBV11-3 and J is TRBJ2-5; 9 bases match TRBD2. Germline lookup yields CDR1 SGHNT and CDR2 YENEEA. The CDR3 is made up of 15 amino acids. V trimming: 2 bases; J trimming: 4 bases; junction bases outside the gene matches: 5. CDR3 region: CASSLLAGGGETQYF. The CDR3 nucleotides are TGTGCCAGCAGCTTACTGGCGGGAGGGGGAGAGACCCAGTACTTC.

This chain connects TRBV7-9 to TRBJ1-2, with TRBD1 as a possible D gene (5 bases). V was pared by 1 base and J by 10 bases, with 10 bases between. Germline V gives CDR1 SEHNR, CDR2 FQNEAQ (reference sequence). CDR3 length: 12 amino acids. CDR3 coding DNA: TGTGCCAGCAGCTTAGATCTACAGGCCTACACCTTC. Translation gives CASSLDLQAYTF.

V gene TRBV9 combines with J gene TRBJ2-3; 8 bases match TRBD1. Germline V lookup: CDR1 SGDLS, CDR2 YYNGEE. V was pared by 4 bases and J by 5 bases, with 12 bases of the junction left unmatched. The CDR3 has 16 residues. The CDR3: CASSKGQVEVGDTQYF. DNA for the CDR3: TGTGCCAGCAGCAAGGGACAGGTGGAAGTAGGAGATACGCAGTATTTT.

The chain couples TRBV7-9 to TRBJ2-5, with D uncertain. The closer fit of TRBJ2-7 to the DNA end suggests the J call may be wrong. Germline V gene data show CDR1 as SEHNR and CDR2 as FQNEAQ (reference sequence). The CDR3 is 13 amino acids. The CDR3 reads CASSLGPGYEQYF. The CDR3 nucleotides read TGTGCCAGCAGCTTAGGGCCGGGTTACGAGCAGTACTTC.

The chain uses TRBV5-4 and TRBJ2-7, with D tentatively TRBD2 (6 bases). V lost 0 bases, J lost 5 bases, and 12 bases lay in between. Germline V lookup: CDR1 SGHNT, CDR2 YYREEE (reference sequence). The CDR3 has 14 residues. The DNA of the CDR3 is TGTGCCAGCAGCTTGGGACTAGGTGGCAACGAGCAGTACTTC. This codes for CASSLGLGGNEQYF.

This chain uses TRBV7-9 with TRBJ2-7; 11 bases match TRBD2. Germline loops: CDR1 SEHNR, CDR2 FQNEAQ (reference sequence). This CDR3 is 14 amino acids long. V lost 6 bases, J lost 5 bases, and 6 bases stayed unmatched. The CDR3 reads CASSSSGRFDEQYF. DNA for the CDR3: TGTGCCAGCAGTTCTAGCGGGAGGTTCGACGAGCAGTACTTC.

The rearrangement links TRBV6-5 to TRBJ2-5; D unresolved. CDR1 is MNHEY and CDR2 is SVGAGI in the germline V gene. Deletions cut 2 bases from V and 5 bases from J, with 9 bases between. This CDR3 spans 13 amino acids. The DNA for the CDR3 is TGTGCCAGCAGTTACAGACATCCGGAGACCCAGTACTTC. Amino acids: CASSYRHPETQYF.

This rearrangement joins TRBV20-1 to TRBJ2-1; no firm D call. Germline V gene data show CDR1 as DFQATT and CDR2 as SNEGSKA (reference sequence). Trimming shortened V by 6 bases and J by 11 bases, and 11 bases separated the two germline ends. This CDR3 is built from 10 residues. CDR3 residues: CSAVPIKQFF. CDR3 bases: TGCAGTGCCGTCCCTATAAAGCAGTTCTTC.

The chain combines TRBV28 with TRBJ2-1; 11 nucleotides align to TRBD2. V shed 3 bases and J 6 bases; nucleotides not matched to a gene: 4. CDR1 MDHEN and CDR2 SYDVKM come from the germline V gene. This CDR3 is built from 15 residues. In nucleotides, the CDR3 is TGTGCCAGCAGTTTCGTAGCGGGGGGGATCAATGAGCAGTTCTTC. Translated, it gives CASSFVAGGINEQFF.

A word on this clone: An end of the junction differs from the germline gene, which may be a read error. V usage is TRBV6-4 and J usage is TRBJ2-7; weak D call: TRBD1 (8 bases). CDR1 and CDR2 (germline): MRHNA, SNTAGT. The CDR3 runs to 11 residues. CDR3 residues: CASKNTGGGHF. The CDR3 region has the DNA TGTGCCAGCAAGAACACAGGGGGGGGGCACTTC.

The V call is TRBV27, the J call TRBJ2-1, with 8 bases lining up with TRBD2. The junction had 11 bases not matched to a gene; V was cut back by 5 bases and J by 8 bases. Germline V gives CDR1 MNHEY, CDR2 SMNVEV (reference sequence). CDR3 length equals 15 residues. The CDR3 DNA is TGTGCCAGCAGTCCGCTCGCGGGGGGTAACCATGAGCAGTTCTTC. Residues: CASSPLAGGNHEQFF.

A word on this clone: This sequence is one base from a far larger clone and is likely a read error. V and J are TRBV5-6 and TRBJ2-7, with 8 positions matching TRBD1. Germline V lookup: CDR1 SGHDT, CDR2 YYEEEE. CDR3 length: 13 amino acids. V trimming: 6 bases; J trimming: 5 bases; junction bases outside the gene matches: 7. Here the CDR3 reads CASIGQGANEQYF. The CDR3 DNA follows: TGTGCCAGCATCGGGCAGGGGGCCAACGAGCAGTACTTC.

The rearrangement uses TRBV4-1 and TRBJ2-1; 7 nucleotides match TRBD2. There are 17 residues in the CDR3. Germline loops: CDR1 MGHRA, CDR2 YSYEKL. The junction had 6 bases not matched to a gene; V was cut back by 1 base and J by 0 bases. The CDR3 sequence: CASSQANSGPSYNEQFF. The CDR3 region has the DNA TGCGCCAGCAGCCAAGCTAATAGCGGGCCCTCCTACAATGAGCAGTTCTTC.

The V and J genes are TRBV6-9 and TRBJ1-1, with TRBD1 as a possible D gene (6 bases). Per germline, CDR1 MNHGY and CDR2 SVAAGI. V lost 5 bases to trimming and J lost 5 bases, with 12 bases between them. The CDR3 is made up of 13 amino acids. CDR3: CASSTGTPTEAFF. CDR3 DNA: TGTGCCAGCAGTACTGGGACACCGACTGAAGCTTTCTTT.

This clone was counted at least ten times. Different DNA sequences within this sample yield the same CDR3. The chain recombines TRBV6-5 with TRBJ1-1; D unresolved. The CDR3 loop spans 15 amino acids. Germline V gene sequence: CDR1 MNHEY, CDR2 SVGAGI. V dropped 0 bases and J dropped 0 bases, with 8 bases sitting between them. The CDR3 protein is CASSYSPGLNTEAFF. The DNA of the CDR3 is TGTGCCAGCAGTTACTCGCCAGGTCTGAACACTGAAGCTTTCTTT.

This clone was counted only a few times. This chain uses TRBV15 with TRBJ2-7; D possibly corresponds to TRBD2 (5 bases). V lost 5 bases and J lost 3, with 11 bases in between. Per germline, CDR1 LNHNV and CDR2 YYDKDF (reference sequence). The CDR3 contains 13 residues. The CDR3, as DNA: TGTGCCACCAGCCCGCGAGGGTTCTACGAGCAGTACTTC. Encoded protein: CATSPRGFYEQYF.